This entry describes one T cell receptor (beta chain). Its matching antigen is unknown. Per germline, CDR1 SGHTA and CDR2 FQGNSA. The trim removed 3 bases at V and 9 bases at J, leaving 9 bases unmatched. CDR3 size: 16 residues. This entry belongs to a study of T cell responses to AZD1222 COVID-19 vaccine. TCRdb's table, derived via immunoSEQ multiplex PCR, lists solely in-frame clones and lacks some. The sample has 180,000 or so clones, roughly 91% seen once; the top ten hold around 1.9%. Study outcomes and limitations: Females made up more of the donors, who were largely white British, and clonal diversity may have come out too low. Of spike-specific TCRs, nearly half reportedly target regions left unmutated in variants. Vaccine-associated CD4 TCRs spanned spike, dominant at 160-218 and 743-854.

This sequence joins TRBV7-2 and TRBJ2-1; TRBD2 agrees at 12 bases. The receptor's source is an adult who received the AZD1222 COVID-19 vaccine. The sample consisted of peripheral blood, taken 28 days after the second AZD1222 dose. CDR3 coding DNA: TGTGCCAGCAGCTTCGATCGACTAGCGGGAGAGGCTGAGCAGTTCTTC. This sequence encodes CASSFDRLAGEAEQFF. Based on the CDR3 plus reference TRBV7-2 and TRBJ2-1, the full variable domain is GAGVSQSPSNKVTEKGKDVELRCDPISGHTALYWYRQSLGQGLEFLIYFQGNSAPDKSGLPSDRFSAERTGGSVSTLTIQRTQQEDSAVYLCASSFDRLAGEAEQFFGPGTRLTVL.